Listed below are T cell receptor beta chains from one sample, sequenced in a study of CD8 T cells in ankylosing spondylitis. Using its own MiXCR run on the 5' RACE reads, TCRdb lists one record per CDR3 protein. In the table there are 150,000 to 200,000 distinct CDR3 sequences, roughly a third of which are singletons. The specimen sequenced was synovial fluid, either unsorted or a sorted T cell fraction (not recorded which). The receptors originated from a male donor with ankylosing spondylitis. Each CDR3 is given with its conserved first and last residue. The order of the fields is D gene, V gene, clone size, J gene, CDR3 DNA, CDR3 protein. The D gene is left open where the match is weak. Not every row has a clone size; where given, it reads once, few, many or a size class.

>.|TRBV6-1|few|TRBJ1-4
TGTGCCAGCAAGGAAGGAGGAGGAATACATAATGAAAAACTGTTTTTT
CASKEGGGIHNEKLFF
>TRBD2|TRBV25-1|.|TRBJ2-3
TGTGCCAGCAGTGAATCGGTGCGGGGGGGCACAGATACGCAGTATTTT
CASSESVRGGTDTQYF
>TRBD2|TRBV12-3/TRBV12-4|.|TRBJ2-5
TGTGCCAGCAGCCGACGGGGGAGCGGGGGGCAAGAGACCCAGTACTTC
CASSRRGSGGQETQYF
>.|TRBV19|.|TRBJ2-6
TGTGCCAGTAGTACCAGACAGGATGCCTCTGGGGCCAACGTCCTGACTTTC
CASSTRQDASGANVLTF
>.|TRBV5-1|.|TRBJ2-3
TGCGCCAGCAGCTTGGCGACGGTACCGGCAGATACGCAGTATTTT
CASSLATVPADTQYF
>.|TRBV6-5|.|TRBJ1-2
TGTGCCAGCAGTTACGGGGGGAGCGTTGTTGGCTACACCTTC
CASSYGGSVVGYTF
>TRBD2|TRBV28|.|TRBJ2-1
TGTGCCAGCAGTTCTATAGCGGGAGGGTCTACAATCGAGCAGTTCTTC
CASSSIAGGSTIEQFF
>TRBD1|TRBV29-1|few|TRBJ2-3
TGCAGCGTTGAACCGGACAGGGGTACAGATACGCAGTATTTT
CSVEPDRGTDTQYF
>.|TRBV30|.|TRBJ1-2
TGTGCCTGGAGTGCAAAGGAGGGGAATACGGGAGGCTACATCTTC
CAWSAKEGNTGGYIF
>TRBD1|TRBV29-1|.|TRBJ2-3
TGCAGCGTACAGGGGCCTAGCACAGATACGCAGTATTTT
CSVQGPSTDTQYF
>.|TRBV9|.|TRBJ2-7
TGTGCCAGCAGCTTTAGACAGGATGGGTACGAGCAGTACTTC
CASSFRQDGYEQYF
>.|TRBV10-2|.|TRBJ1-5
TGCGCCAGCAGTGACCCCGGGGAGGGTCGGAATTTT
CASSDPGEGRNF
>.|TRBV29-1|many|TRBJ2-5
TGCAGCGTCAGGGTTCGAGAGACCCAGTACTTC
CSVRVRETQYF
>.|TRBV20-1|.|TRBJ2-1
TGCAGTGCTAGCGCACAAGGGAACTACAATGAGCAGTTCTTC
CSASAQGNYNEQFF
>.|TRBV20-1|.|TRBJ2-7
TGCAGTGCGCCGACATCAACCTACGAGCAGTACTTC
CSAPTSTYEQYF
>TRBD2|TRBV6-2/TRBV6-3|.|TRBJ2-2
TGTGCCAGCATCCAAGGCCCGCGGGGGGGTAGCACCGGGGAGCTGTTTTTT
CASIQGPRGGSTGELFF
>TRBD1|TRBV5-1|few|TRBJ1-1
TGCGCCAGCAGAGTGGGACAGGGGGCGAGGGGTGCTGAAGCTTTCTTT
CASRVGQGARGAEAFF
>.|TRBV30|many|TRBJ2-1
TGTGCCTGGAGCCCGTGGGGGAGTGAGCAGTTCTTC
CAWSPWGSEQFF
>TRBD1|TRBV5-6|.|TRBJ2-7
TGTGCCAGCACCGGACCGGGACAGGGGCCTTTCTCCTACGAGCAGTACTTC
CASTGPGQGPFSYEQYF
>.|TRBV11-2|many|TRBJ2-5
TGTGCCAGCAGCCCCAAGGCGAGACAGCGAATACTGTCCATCGAGACCCAGTACTTC
CASSPKARQRILSIETQYF
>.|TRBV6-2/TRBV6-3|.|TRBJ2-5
TGTGCCACCGAGGGCTCTATTCAAGAGACCCAGTACTTC
CATEGSIQETQYF
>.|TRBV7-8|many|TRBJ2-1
TGTGCCAGCAGCTTAAAGGATTGGGGGAATGAGCAGTTCTTC
CASSLKDWGNEQFF
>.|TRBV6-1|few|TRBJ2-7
TGTGCCAGCAGTGAGTCCTTGGGACCCTACGAGCAGTACTTC
CASSESLGPYEQYF